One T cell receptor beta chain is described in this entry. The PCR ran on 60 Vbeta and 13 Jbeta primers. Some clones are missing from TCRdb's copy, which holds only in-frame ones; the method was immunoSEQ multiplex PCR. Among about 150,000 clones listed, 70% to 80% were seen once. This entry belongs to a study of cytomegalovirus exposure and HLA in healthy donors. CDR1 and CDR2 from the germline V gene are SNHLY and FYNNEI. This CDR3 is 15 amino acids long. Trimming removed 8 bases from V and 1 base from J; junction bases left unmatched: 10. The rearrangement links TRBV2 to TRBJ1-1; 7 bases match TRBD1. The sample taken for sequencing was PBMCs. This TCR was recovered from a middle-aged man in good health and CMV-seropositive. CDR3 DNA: TGTGCCAGCGCACCTATGGGACAGCAGAACACTGAAGCTTTCTTT. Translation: CASAPMGQQNTEAFF.